The 27 T cell receptor beta chains below were found in one sample sequenced in a study of blood T cell repertoires in COVID-19. TCRdb's copy holds only in-frame clones and misses some; the assay was immunoSEQ multiplex PCR. The sample includes approximately 110,000 clones, 75% to 90% of them seen just once. The sequenced sample consisted of peripheral blood. The origin of the receptors is an elderly woman with acute or convalescent COVID-19.

The chain is built from TRBV23-1 and TRBJ2-7; TRBD1 matches 8 bases. TRBV23-1 is identified as an open reading frame with a role that is uncertain. Losses at the gene ends were 3 bases for V and 0 bases for J; bases not matched to a gene: 7. There are 16 residues in the CDR3. The CDR3 here is CASSQGGRGRSYEQYF. CDR3 bases: TGCGCCAGCAGTCAGGGTGGCAGGGGGCGCTCCTACGAGCAGTACTTC.

This chain links TRBV7-6 with TRBJ1-6; 8 nucleotides align to TRBD1. This CDR3 is 15 amino acids long. Germline V lookup: CDR1 SGHVS, CDR2 FNYEAQ. Trimming cost V 4 bases and J 8 bases; bases outside gene matches: 7. CDR3 in DNA: TGTGCCAGCAGCTCAGGACAGGGTCGGGATTCACCCCTCCACTTT. Protein: CASSSGQGRDSPLHF.

The J gene is TRBJ1-2, the V gene TRBV27, with 10 bases fitting TRBD1. CDR1 is MNHEY and CDR2 is SMNVEV in the germline V gene (reference sequence). V dropped 9 bases and J dropped 0; count of bases not matched to a gene: 7. The length of the CDR3 is 15 residues. CDR3 in amino acids: CASRQGAVANYGYTF. The CDR3 region has the DNA TGTGCCAGTAGACAGGGGGCCGTAGCTAACTATGGCTACACCTTC.

The V call is TRBV3-1 (or the pseudogene TRBV3-2), the J call TRBJ2-1; D remains unclear. V dropped 7 bases and J dropped 7 bases, with 8 bases sitting between them. This CDR3 comprises 11 residues. Looked up from germline, CDR1 is LGHDT and CDR2 is YNNKEL (reference sequence). The CDR3: CASKRANEQFF. Written as DNA, the CDR3 is TGTGCCAGCAAAAGAGCGAATGAGCAGTTCTTC.

The chain couples TRBV7-9 to TRBJ2-7; D may be TRBD2 (7 bases). The CDR3 runs to 15 residues. Deletions cut 1 base from V and 3 bases from J, with 13 bases between. In germline, CDR1 is SEHNR, CDR2 FQNEAQ (reference sequence). CDR3 nucleotide sequence: TGTGCCAGCAGCTTAGTGTCGGGGGGCCACTACGAGCAGTACTTC. Translating it yields CASSLVSGGHYEQYF.

The genes are TRBV5-1 and TRBJ1-1, with D perhaps matching TRBD1 (5 bases). The ends were cut back, 2 bases at V and 3 bases at J, with 11 bases in the middle. Looked up from germline, CDR1 is SGHRS and CDR2 is YFSETQ. The CDR3 totals 14 residues. CDR3 protein: CASSFSQGDTEAFF. The DNA of the CDR3 is TGCGCCAGCAGCTTTTCCCAGGGTGACACTGAAGCTTTCTTT.

The rearrangement joins TRBV10-1 to TRBJ1-1; 7 bases map to TRBD1. In germline, CDR1 is WNHNN, CDR2 SYGVQD (reference sequence). CDR3 length: 17 amino acids. The J segment lost 0 bases and the V segment lost 7 bases, leaving 14 bases of the junction unmatched. For the CDR3, the DNA is TGCGCCAGCATCGACCAAAAGACAGGGAAGATGAACACTGAAGCTTTCTTT. Translating gives CASIDQKTGKMNTEAFF.

This sequence joins TRBV7-2 and TRBJ1-1, with 10 nucleotides matching TRBD1. The CDR3 is 14 residues long. CDR1 is SGHTA, CDR2 FQGNSA, per germline. V was pared by 6 bases and J by 4 bases, with 5 bases of the junction left unmatched. CDR3 loop: CASRLGQGSTEAFF. CDR3 DNA sequence: TGTGCCAGCAGACTGGGACAGGGGTCCACTGAAGCTTTCTTT.

CDR3 DNA sequence: TGTGCCAGTAGTAGACAGTGGGACTATGGCTACACCTTC. It encodes CASSRQWDYGYTF. The rearrangement links TRBV19 to TRBJ1-2; D may be TRBD1 (5 bases). This CDR3 is 13 amino acids long. CDR1 and CDR2 (germline): LNHDA, SQIVND (reference sequence). The V end was cut by 4 bases, the J end by 3 bases, with 9 bases between.

The rearrangement links TRBV7-8 to TRBJ2-7; maybe TRBD1 (6 bases). Trimming cost V 5 bases and J 3 bases, with 11 bases left between them. Germline assignment: CDR1 SGHVS and CDR2 FQNEAQ. CDR3 size: 13 residues. This chain's CDR3 is CASSQGQIYEQYF. In nucleotides, the CDR3 is TGTGCCAGCAGCCAAGGACAGATCTACGAGCAGTACTTC.

V is TRBV30 and J is TRBJ2-5; no clear D gene. The CDR3 spans 15 residues. Between the trimmed V and J ends, which lost 0 bases and 6 bases, there was a span of 17 bases. Germline loops: CDR1 GTSNPN, CDR2 SVGIG (reference sequence). The DNA of the CDR3 is TGTGCCTGGAGTGTAGAGGCGACTGTGGCAAAGACCCAGTACTTC. Protein sequence: CAWSVEATVAKTQYF.

The V and J genes are TRBV29-1 and TRBJ2-7, with TRBD1 matching over 7 bases. This CDR3 is built from 15 residues. V was pared by 5 bases and J by 3 bases, with 13 bases of the junction left unmatched. Germline V gene lookup returns CDR1 SQVTM and CDR2 ANQGSEA. This CDR3 reads CSVKRAETGSYEQYF. The CDR3 nucleotides read TGCAGCGTTAAGAGGGCCGAGACAGGGAGCTACGAGCAGTACTTC.

The CDR3: CAIGRGTDTQYF. The DNA for the CDR3 is TGTGCCATCGGGCGGGGCACAGATACGCAGTATTTT. The V gene is TRBV10-3, the J gene TRBJ2-3; a weak D match, TRBD2 (5 bases). CDR3 length equals 12 residues. The V end lost 8 bases, the J end lost 1 base, and 7 bases lay between the germline ends. CDR1 is ENHRY and CDR2 is SYGVKD in the germline V gene.

The gene calls are TRBV24-1 and TRBJ2-2, with 7 bases matching TRBD2. The CDR3 consists of 15 residues. Germline trimming cut 4 bases from V and 1 base from J; bases unmatched to any gene: 2. The V gene's germline CDR1 is KGHDR and CDR2 SFDVKD. The CDR3 reads CATSDGGRNTGELFF. Written as DNA, the CDR3 is TGTGCCACCAGTGACGGGGGGAGGAACACCGGGGAGCTGTTTTTT.

The chain couples TRBV19 to TRBJ2-6; 12 nucleotides align to TRBD1. The ends lost 10 bases at V and 1 base at J; junction bases unmatched: 2. The V gene's germline CDR1 is LNHDA and CDR2 SQIVND (reference sequence). This CDR3 contains 15 residues. CDR3 nucleotides: TGTGCCACGGGACAGGGGGCATCTGGGGCCAACGTCCTGACTTTC. This translates into CATGQGASGANVLTF.

CDR3 region: CASSPRAGGHSEQFF. CDR3 DNA sequence: TGTGCCAGCTCACCCAGGGCGGGGGGGCACAGTGAGCAGTTCTTC. The chain combines TRBV18 with TRBJ2-1, with 9 positions matching TRBD2. The CDR3 is made up of 15 amino acids. The junction had 9 bases not matched to a gene; V was cut back by 3 bases and J by 9 bases. The V gene's germline CDR1 is KGHSH and CDR2 LQKENI.

This clone has only one observation. Other DNA sequences within the sample encode an identical CDR3. V usage is TRBV2 and J usage is TRBJ1-3; D uncertain. CDR3 length: 13 amino acids. The germline gives CDR1 SNHLY, CDR2 FYNNEI. V was cut by 7 bases and J by 2 bases, with 9 bases left in between. The CDR3 loop is CASNRGPGNTIYF. The CDR3 DNA reads TGTGCCAGCAACCGCGGGCCTGGAAACACCATATATTTT.

This rearrangement joins TRBV28 to TRBJ2-7, with TRBD1 as a possible D gene (6 bases). V was shortened by 10 bases and J by 2 bases, with 24 bases between the two germline ends. The CDR3 has 16 residues. Germline V gene lookup returns CDR1 MDHEN and CDR2 SYDVKM. Here the CDR3 reads CATKSRGPRNPYEQYF. The CDR3 DNA reads TGTGCCACCAAATCCAGGGGCCCGAGAAATCCCTACGAGCAGTACTTC.

The chain combines TRBV10-3 with TRBJ2-7, with 9 bases lining up with TRBD1. CDR3 length equals 15 residues. With 6 bases clipped from V and 5 bases from J, the junction kept 11 bases outside the gene matches. CDR1 is ENHRY, CDR2 SYGVKD, per germline. CDR3 DNA: TGTGCCATCAGGCCCACAGGGGGCGCGGCTCACGAGCAGTACTTC. Residues: CAIRPTGGAAHEQYF.

This sequence joins TRBV5-5 and TRBJ2-2, with a possible D match to TRBD1 (5 bases). The V end was cut by 6 bases, the J end by 4 bases, with 16 bases between. The CDR3 has 15 residues. Germline CDR1 and CDR2: SGHKS and YYEKEE (reference sequence). The CDR3 here is CASKGLPGPTGELFF. The DNA of the CDR3 is TGTGCCAGCAAGGGCCTTCCAGGGCCCACCGGGGAGCTGTTTTTT.

The rearrangement uses TRBV4-1 and TRBJ2-7; a weak D match, TRBD2 (5 bases). With 1 base removed from V and 2 bases from J, the gap between germline ends came to 12 bases. CDR3 length equals 15 residues. Germline V gene lookup returns CDR1 MGHRA and CDR2 YSYEKL. The CDR3 region has the DNA TGCGCCAGCAGCCAAGGGGGTCAGAGGGCCTACGAGCAGTACTTC. Translating it yields CASSQGGQRAYEQYF.

This chain uses TRBV6-2 or TRBV6-3 with TRBJ2-1; possible D gene TRBD2, 5 bases. This CDR3 has 16 amino acids. The germline V gene encodes CDR1 MNHEY and CDR2 SVGEGT. Trimming took off 2 bases at V and 5 bases at J, with 16 bases between the two ends. The DNA for the CDR3 is TGTGCCAGCAGTTACCCTCACCGGGATGTTGACAATGAGCAGTTCTTC. It is translated as CASSYPHRDVDNEQFF.

The chain carries TRBV5-5 and TRBJ2-7, with 9 bases fitting TRBD2. This CDR3 spans 14 amino acids. V was clipped by 2 bases and J by 5 bases; unmatched bases: 5. Germline CDR1 SGHKS, CDR2 YYEKEE (reference sequence). The CDR3 loop reads CASSLGGGADEQYF. CDR3 nucleotide sequence: TGTGCCAGCAGCTTAGGCGGGGGGGCTGACGAGCAGTACTTC.

The gene calls are TRBV13 and TRBJ1-2; D gene uncertain. The CDR3 totals 16 residues. V was shortened by 1 base and J by 0 bases, with 12 bases between the two germline ends. CDR1 PRHDT and CDR2 FYEKMQ come from the germline V gene (reference sequence). CDR3 in DNA: TGTGCCAGCAGCTTAGAATCTGGGCCCTCTAACTATGGCTACACCTTC. This gives the protein CASSLESGPSNYGYTF.

This chain connects TRBV27 to TRBJ1-2; possible D gene TRBD1, 6 bases. V was clipped by 6 bases and J by 4 bases, with 15 bases between them. Germline V gene sequence: CDR1 MNHEY, CDR2 SMNVEV (reference sequence). This CDR3 has 14 amino acids. In DNA form, the CDR3 reads TGTGCCAGCAGAGGCGCTTGGGACACCTATGGCTACACCTTC. Its protein product is CASRGAWDTYGYTF.

The chain combines TRBV4-3 with TRBJ1-2; 8 positions match TRBD1. CDR3 length equals 14 residues. After removal of 3 bases from V and 8 bases from J, the junction contained 8 bases not matched to a gene. The V gene's germline CDR1 is LGHNA and CDR2 YSLEER. CDR3 DNA: TGCGCCAGCAGCCAGACAGGGGTCCAACGGGGCTACACCTTC. Translation gives CASSQTGVQRGYTF.

This clone was seen a single time. V usage is TRBV19 and J usage is TRBJ1-5; 8 bases agree with TRBD1. The CDR3 runs to 20 residues. V lost 4 bases and J lost 2; bases outside the gene matches: 19. The V gene's germline CDR1 is LNHDA and CDR2 SQIVND (reference sequence). The CDR3 protein is CASSTPIAAGTGFGNQPQHF. In nucleotides, the CDR3 is TGTGCCAGTAGTACCCCGATAGCCGCCGGGACAGGTTTTGGCAATCAGCCCCAGCATTTT. Drawing the rest from reference TRBV19 and TRBJ1-5, the complete variable domain is DGGITQSPKYLFRKEGQNVTLSCEQNLNHDAMYWYRQDPGQGLRLIYYSQIVNDFQKGDIAEGYSVSREKKESFPLTVTSAQKNPTAFYLCASSTPIAAGTGFGNQPQHFGDGTRLSIL.